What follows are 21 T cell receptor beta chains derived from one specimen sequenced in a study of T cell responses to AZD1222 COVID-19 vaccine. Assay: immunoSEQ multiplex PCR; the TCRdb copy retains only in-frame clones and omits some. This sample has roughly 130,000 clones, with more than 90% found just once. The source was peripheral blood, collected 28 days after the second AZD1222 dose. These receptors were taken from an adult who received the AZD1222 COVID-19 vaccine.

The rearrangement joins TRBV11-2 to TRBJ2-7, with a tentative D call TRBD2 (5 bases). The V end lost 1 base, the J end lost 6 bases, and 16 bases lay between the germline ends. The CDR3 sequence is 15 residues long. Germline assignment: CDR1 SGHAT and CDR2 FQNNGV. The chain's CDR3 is CASSLGVAPTSEQYF. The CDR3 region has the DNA TGTGCCAGCAGCTTAGGGGTAGCGCCCACTTCCGAGCAGTACTTC.

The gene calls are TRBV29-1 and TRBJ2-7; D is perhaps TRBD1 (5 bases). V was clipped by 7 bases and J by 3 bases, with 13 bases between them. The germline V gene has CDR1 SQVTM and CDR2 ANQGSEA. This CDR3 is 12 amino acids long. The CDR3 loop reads CSASVTDYEQYF. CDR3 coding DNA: TGCAGCGCCTCTGTGACAGACTACGAGCAGTACTTC.

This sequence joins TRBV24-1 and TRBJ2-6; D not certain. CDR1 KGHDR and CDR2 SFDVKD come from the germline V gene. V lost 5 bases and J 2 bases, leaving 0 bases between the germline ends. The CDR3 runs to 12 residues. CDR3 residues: CATSAGANVLTF. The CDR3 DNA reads TGTGCCACCAGTGCTGGGGCCAACGTCCTGACTTTC.

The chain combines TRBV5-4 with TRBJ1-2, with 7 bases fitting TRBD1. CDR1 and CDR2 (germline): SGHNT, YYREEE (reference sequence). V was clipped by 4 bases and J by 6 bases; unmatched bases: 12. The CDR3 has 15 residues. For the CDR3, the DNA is TGTGCCAGCAGCCCCGAATGGGGGCAGGGGGATGGCTACACCTTC. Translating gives CASSPEWGQGDGYTF.

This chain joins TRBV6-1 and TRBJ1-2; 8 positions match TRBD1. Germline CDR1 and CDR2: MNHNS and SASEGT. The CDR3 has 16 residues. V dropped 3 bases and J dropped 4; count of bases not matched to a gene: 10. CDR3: CASSEAAGGAGYGYTF. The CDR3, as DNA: TGTGCCAGCAGTGAGGCGGCAGGGGGCGCCGGCTATGGCTACACCTTC.

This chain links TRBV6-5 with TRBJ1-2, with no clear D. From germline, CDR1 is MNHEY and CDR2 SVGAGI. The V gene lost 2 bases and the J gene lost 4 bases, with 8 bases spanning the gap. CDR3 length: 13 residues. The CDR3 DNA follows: TGTGCCAGCAGTTACGGCAGTCCCTATGGCTACACCTTC. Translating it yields CASSYGSPYGYTF.

CDR3 amino acids: CASSQDRQNEKLFF. In DNA form, the CDR3 reads TGTGCCAGCAGCCAAGATCGACAGAATGAAAAACTGTTTTTT. This sequence joins TRBV14 and TRBJ1-4; tentative D call: TRBD1 (5 bases). The germline CDR1 and CDR2 sequences are SGHDN and FVKESK. Between the trimmed V and J ends, which lost 0 bases and 5 bases, there was a span of 7 bases. This CDR3 region has 14 residues.

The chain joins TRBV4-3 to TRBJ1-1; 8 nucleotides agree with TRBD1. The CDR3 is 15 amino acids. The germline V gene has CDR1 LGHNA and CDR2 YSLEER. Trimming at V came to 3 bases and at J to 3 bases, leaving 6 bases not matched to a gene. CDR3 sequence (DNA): TGCGCCAGCAGCCAGACGCGGACAGGGTACACTGAAGCTTTCTTT. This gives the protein CASSQTRTGYTEAFF.

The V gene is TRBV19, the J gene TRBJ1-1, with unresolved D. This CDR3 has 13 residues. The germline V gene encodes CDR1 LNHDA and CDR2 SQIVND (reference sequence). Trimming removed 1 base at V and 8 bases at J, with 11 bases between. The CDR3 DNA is TGTGCCAGTAGTATAGTTCGAGAGTCGGAAGCTTTCTTT. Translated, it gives CASSIVRESEAFF.

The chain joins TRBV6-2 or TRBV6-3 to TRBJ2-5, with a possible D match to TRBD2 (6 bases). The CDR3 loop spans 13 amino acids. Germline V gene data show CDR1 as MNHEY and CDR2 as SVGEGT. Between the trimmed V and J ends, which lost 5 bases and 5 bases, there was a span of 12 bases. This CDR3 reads CASSLGGKETQYF. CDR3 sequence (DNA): TGTGCCAGCAGTCTTGGCGGGAAGGAGACCCAGTACTTC.

The CDR3 nucleotides are TGTGCCAGCAGTGCTACAGGGGGGGAAGATACGCAGTATTTT. It codes for CASSATGGEDTQYF. The chain joins TRBV6-2 or TRBV6-3 to TRBJ2-3; a weak D match, TRBD1 (8 bases). Germline-derived CDR1 and CDR2 are MNHEY and SVGEGT. Between the trimmed V and J ends, which lost 5 bases and 5 bases, there was a span of 14 bases. The CDR3 totals 14 residues.

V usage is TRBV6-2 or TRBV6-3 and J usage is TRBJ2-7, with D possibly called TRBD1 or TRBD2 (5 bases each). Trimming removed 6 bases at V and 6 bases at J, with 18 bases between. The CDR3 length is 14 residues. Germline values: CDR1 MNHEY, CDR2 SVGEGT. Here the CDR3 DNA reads TGTGCCAGCAGCACGGGGCTAGCTGTCAGCGAGCAGTACTTC. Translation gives CASSTGLAVSEQYF.

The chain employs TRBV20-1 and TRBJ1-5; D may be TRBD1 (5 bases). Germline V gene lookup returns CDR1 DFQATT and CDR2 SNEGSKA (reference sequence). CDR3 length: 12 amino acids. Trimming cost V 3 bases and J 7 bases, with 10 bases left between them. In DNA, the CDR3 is TGCAGTGCTAGTCTAGGGACCCAGCCCCAGCATTTT. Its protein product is CSASLGTQPQHF.

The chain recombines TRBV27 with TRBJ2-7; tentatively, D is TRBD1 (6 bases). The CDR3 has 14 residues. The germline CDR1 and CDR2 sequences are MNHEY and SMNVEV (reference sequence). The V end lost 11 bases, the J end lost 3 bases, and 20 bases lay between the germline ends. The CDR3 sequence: CAPLGGRLSYEQYF. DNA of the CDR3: TGTGCCCCTCTAGGGGGAAGGCTTAGCTACGAGCAGTACTTC.

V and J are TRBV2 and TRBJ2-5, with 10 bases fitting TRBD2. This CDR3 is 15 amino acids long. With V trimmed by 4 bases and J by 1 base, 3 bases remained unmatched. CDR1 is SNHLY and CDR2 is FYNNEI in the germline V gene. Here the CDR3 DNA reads TGTGCCAGCAGTGGGTTAGCGGGGGGCCAAGAGACCCAGTACTTC. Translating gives CASSGLAGGQETQYF. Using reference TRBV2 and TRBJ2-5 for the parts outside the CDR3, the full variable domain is EPEVTQTPSHQVTQMGQEVILRCVPISNHLYFYWYRQILGQKVEFLVSFYNNEISEKSEIFDDQFSVERPDGSNFTLKIRSTKLEDSAMYFCASSGLAGGQETQYFGPGTRLLVL.

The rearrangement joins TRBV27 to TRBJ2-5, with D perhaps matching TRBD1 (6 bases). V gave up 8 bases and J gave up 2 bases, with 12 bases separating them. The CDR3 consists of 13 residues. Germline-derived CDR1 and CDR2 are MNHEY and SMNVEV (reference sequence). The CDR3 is CASLLTGQETQYF. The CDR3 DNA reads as TGTGCCAGCTTACTAACAGGGCAAGAGACCCAGTACTTC.

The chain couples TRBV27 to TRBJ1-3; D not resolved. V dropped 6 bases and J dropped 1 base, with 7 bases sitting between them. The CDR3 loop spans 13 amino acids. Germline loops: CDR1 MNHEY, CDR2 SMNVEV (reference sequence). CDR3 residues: CASRLDSGNTIYF. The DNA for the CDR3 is TGTGCCAGCAGACTGGATTCTGGAAACACCATATATTTT.

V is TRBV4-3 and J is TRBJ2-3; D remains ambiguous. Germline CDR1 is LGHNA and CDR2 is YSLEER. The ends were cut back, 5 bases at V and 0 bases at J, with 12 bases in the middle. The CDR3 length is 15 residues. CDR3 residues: CASSAIVGSTDTQYF. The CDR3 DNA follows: TGCGCCAGCAGCGCAATAGTAGGGAGCACAGATACGCAGTATTTT.

Here the CDR3 DNA reads TGTGCCAGCAGTCCCTCCGCAGGGGACGGCACCGGGGAGCTGTTTTTT. This codes for CASSPSAGDGTGELFF. The chain couples TRBV27 to TRBJ2-2; maybe TRBD1 (6 bases). This CDR3 contains 16 residues. Germline V CDR1 and CDR2: MNHEY, SMNVEV (reference sequence). Trimming stripped 5 bases from V and 4 bases from J, with 17 bases between.

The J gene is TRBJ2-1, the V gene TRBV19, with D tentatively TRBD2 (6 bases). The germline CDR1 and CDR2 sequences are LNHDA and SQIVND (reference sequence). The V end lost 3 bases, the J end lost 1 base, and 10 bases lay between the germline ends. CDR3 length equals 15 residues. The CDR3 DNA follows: TGTGCCAGTAGTATTGGAGGGAAATCCTACAATGAGCAGTTCTTC. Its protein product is CASSIGGKSYNEQFF.

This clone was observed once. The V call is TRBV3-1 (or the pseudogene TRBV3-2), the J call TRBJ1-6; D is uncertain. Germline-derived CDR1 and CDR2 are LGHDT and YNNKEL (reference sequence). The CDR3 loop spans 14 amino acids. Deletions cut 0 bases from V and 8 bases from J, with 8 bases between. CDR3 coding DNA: TGTGCCAGCAGCCAAGATCAAGAGCATTCACCCCTCCACTTT. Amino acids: CASSQDQEHSPLHF.